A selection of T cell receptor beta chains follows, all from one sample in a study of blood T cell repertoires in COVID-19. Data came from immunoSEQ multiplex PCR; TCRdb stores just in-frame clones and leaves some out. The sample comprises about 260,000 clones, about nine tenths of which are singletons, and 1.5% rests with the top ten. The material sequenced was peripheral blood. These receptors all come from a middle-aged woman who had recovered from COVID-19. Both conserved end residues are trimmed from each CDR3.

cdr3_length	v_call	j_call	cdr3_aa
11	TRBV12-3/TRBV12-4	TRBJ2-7	ASSFSTAYEQY
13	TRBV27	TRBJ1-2	ASTRTGGGNYGYT
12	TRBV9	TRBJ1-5	ASSAGTGNQPQH
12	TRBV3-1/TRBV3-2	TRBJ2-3	ASSPGPFPYTQY
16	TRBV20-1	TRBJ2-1	SASSRLAGRSSYNEQF
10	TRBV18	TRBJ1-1	ASSPEGARAF
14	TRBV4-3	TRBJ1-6	ASSLAGGLRNSPLH
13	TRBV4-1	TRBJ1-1	ASSQDRRQGTEAF
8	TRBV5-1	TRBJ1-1	ASSSGIAF
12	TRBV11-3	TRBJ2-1	ASAGGGSYNEQF
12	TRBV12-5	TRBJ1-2	ASGLEDSVQIPH
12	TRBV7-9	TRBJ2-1	ASNLDRLNNEQF
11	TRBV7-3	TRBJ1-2	ASSLGGNYGYT
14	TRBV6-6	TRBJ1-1	ASSRQRGGLNTEAF
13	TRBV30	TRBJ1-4	AWSVLQGRSEKLF
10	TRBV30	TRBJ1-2	AWSVQDYGYT
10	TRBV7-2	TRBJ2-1	ASSPRVGEQF
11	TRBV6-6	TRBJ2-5	ASLRTRGETQY
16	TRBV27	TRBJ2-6	ASSLEGGGTTGANVLT
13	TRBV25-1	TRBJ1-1	ASSEARTGVTEAF
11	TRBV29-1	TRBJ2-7	SVGGTGHYEQY
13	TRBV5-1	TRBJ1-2	ASSQAPTENYGYT
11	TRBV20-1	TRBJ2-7	SASGLAGGGEY
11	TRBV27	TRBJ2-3	ASRLQGRDTQY
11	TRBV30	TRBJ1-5	AWRDREVQPQH
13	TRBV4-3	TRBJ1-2	ASSQDRGGFYGYT
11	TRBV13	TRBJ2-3	ASRFGGADTQY
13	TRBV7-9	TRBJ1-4	ASAKEQGGNEKLF
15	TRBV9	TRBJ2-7	ASSVEGTGTSIYEQY
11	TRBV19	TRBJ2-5	ASSPRTRETQY
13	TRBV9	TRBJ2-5	ASSVSEQWLETQY
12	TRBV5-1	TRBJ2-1	ASREVPSYNEQF
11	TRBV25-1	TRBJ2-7	ASRETGANEQY
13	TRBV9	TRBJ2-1	ASSVVSGGYNEQF
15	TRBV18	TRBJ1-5	ASSPVFGQGGNQPQH
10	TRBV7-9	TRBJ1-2	ASSPIRDGYT
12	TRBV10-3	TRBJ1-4	AIRKQGKDEKLF
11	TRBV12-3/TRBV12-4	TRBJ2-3	ASSLGGTLSQY
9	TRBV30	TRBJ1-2	AWSPGYGYT
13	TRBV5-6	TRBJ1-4	ASSLARQGNEKLF
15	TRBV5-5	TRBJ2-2	ASRAGLAGANTGELF
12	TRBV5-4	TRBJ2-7	ASSFRQGYYEQY
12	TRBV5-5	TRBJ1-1	ASSLQGASTEAF
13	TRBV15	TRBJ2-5	ATSRDRFGEATQY
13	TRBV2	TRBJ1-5	ASRLRQGLGQPQH
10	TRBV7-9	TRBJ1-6	ASSSGDAPLH
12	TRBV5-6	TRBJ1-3	ASSATGWGNTIY
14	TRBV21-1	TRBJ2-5	ASSKALVSVSETQY
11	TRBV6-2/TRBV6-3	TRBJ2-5	ASSYESAGTQY
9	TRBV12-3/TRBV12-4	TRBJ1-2	ASNGGYGYT
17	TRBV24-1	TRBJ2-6	ATSDSSGQGAHGANVLT
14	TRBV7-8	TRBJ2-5	ASSAVLAGVQETQY
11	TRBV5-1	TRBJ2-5	ASSLIPGETQY
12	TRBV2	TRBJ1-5	ASSVQGRNQPQH